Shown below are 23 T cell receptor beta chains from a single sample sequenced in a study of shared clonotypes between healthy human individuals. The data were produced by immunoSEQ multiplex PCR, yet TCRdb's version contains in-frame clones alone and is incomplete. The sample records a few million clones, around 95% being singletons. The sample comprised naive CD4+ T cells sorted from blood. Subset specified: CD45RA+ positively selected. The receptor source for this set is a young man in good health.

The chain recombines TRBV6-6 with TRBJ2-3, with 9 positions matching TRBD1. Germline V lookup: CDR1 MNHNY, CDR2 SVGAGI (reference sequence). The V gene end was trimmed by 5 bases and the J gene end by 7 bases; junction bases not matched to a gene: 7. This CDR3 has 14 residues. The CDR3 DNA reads TGTGCCAGCAGTCGGGGACAGGGCGTAAATACGCAGTATTTT. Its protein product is CASSRGQGVNTQYF.

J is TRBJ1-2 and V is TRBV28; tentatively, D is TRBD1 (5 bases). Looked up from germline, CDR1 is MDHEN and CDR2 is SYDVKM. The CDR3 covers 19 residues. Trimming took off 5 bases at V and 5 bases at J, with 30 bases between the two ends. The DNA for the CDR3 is TGTGCCAGCAGTAATACCGGGGCCAAGATGGGGACGGGGTTATATGGCTACACCTTC. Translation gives CASSNTGAKMGTGLYGYTF.

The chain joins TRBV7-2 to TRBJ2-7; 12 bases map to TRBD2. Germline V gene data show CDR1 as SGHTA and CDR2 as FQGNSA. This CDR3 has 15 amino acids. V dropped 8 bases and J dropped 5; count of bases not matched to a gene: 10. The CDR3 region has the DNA TGTGCCAGCTGCGGGACTAGCGGGTGCAAGGACGAGCAGTACTTC. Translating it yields CASCGTSGCKDEQYF.

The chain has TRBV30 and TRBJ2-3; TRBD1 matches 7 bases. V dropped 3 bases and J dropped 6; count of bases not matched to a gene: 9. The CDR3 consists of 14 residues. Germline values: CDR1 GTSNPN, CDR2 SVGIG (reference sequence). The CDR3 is CAWSRDSSGDTQYF. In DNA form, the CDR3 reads TGTGCCTGGAGCCGGGACAGCTCTGGGGATACGCAGTATTTT.

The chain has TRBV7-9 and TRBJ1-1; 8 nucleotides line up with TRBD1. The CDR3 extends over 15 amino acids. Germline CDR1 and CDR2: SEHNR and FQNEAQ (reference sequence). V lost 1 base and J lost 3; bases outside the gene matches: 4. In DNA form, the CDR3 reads TGTGCCAGCAGCTTAGGGACAGGGTTTGACACTGAAGCTTTCTTT. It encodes CASSLGTGFDTEAFF.

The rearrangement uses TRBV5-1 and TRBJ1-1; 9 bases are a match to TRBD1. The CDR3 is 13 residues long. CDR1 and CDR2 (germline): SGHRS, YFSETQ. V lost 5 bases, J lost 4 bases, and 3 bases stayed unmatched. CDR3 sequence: CASRGQGGTEAFF. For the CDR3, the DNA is TGCGCCAGCAGGGGACAGGGCGGCACTGAAGCTTTCTTT.

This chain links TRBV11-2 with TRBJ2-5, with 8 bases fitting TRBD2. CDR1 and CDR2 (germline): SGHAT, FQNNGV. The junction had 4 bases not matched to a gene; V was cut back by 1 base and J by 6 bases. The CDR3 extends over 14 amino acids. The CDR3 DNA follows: TGTGCCAGCAGCTTAGCGGGGGGGAAAAAGACCCAGTACTTC. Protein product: CASSLAGGKKTQYF.

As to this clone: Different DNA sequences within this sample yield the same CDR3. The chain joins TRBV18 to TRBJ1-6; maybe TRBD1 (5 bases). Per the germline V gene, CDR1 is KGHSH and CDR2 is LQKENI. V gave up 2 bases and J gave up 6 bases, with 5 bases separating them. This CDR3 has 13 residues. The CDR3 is CASSPGANSPLHF. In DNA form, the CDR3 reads TGTGCCAGCTCACCAGGGGCTAATTCACCCCTCCACTTT. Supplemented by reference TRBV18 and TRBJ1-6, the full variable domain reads NAGVMQNPRHLVRRRGQEARLRCSPMKGHSHVYWYRQLPEEGLKFMVYLQKENIIDESGMPKERFSAEFPKEGPSILRIQQVVRGDSAAYFCASSPGANSPLHFGNGTRLTVT.

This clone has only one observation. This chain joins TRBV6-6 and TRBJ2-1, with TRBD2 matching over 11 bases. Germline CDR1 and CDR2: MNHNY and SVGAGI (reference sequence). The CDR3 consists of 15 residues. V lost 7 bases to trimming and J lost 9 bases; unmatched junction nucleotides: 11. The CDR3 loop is CASTYSGGAFGEQFF. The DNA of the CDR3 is TGTGCCAGCACCTATAGCGGGGGGGCTTTTGGTGAGCAGTTCTTC.

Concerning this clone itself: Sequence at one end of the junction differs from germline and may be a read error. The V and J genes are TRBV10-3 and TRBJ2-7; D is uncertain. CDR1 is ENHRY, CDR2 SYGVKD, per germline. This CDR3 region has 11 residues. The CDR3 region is CAISESGKPDF. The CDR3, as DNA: TGTGCCATCAGTGAGTCGGGCAAACCGGACTTC.

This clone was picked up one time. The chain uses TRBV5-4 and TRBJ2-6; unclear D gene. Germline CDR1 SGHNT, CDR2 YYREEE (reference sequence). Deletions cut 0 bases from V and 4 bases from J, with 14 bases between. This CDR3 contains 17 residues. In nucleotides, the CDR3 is TGTGCCAGCAGCTTGGGGGTATTAGCTCCCGGGGCCAACGTCCTGACTTTC. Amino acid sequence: CASSLGVLAPGANVLTF.

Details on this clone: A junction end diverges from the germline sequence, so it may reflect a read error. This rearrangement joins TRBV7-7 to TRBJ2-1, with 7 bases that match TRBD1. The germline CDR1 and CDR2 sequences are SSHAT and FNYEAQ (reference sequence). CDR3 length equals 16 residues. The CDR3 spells CASSLGAGGSYNEQFF. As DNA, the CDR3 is TGTGCTAGCAGCTTAGGGGCAGGGGGCTCCTACAATGAGCAGTTCTTC.

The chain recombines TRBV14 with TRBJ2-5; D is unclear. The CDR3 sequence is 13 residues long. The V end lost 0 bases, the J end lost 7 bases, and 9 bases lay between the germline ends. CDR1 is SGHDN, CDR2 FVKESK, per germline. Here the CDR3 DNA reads TGTGCCAGCAGCCAAGACTTTGTTGCGACCCAGTACTTC. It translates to CASSQDFVATQYF.

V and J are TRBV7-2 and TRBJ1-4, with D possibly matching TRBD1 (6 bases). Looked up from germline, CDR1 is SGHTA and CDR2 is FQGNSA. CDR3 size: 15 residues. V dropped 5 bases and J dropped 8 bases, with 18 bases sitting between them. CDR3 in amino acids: CASSLTGFAGEKLFF. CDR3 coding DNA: TGTGCCAGCAGCCTCACAGGGTTCGCAGGAGAAAAACTGTTTTTT.

CDR3: CASSLSPYGYTF. In DNA, the CDR3 is TGTGCCAGCAGTTTATCCCCCTATGGCTACACCTTC. V and J are TRBV28 and TRBJ1-2; D remains ambiguous. The germline V and J ends were trimmed by 1 base and 4 bases, with 4 bases remaining between them. The CDR3 loop spans 12 amino acids. From germline, CDR1 is MDHEN and CDR2 SYDVKM.

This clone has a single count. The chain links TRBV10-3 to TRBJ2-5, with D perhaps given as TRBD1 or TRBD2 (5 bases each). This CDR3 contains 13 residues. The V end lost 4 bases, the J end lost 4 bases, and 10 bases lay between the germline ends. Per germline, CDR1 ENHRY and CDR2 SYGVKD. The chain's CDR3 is CAISGFGGETQYF. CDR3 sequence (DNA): TGTGCCATCAGTGGGTTTGGGGGAGAGACCCAGTACTTC.

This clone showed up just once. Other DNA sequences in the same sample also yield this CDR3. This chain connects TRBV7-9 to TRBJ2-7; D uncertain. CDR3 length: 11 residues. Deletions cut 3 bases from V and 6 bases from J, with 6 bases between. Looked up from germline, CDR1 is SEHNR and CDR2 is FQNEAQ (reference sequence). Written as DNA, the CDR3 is TGTGCCAGCAGCTTCTCTGGCGAGCAGTACTTC. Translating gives CASSFSGEQYF.

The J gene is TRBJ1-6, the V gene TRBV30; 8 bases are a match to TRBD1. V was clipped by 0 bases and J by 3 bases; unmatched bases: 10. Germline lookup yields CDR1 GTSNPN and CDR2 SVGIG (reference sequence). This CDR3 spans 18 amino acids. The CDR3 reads CAWSVRRQGQGYNSPLHF. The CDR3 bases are TGTGCCTGGAGTGTACGCCGACAAGGACAGGGCTATAATTCACCCCTCCACTTT.

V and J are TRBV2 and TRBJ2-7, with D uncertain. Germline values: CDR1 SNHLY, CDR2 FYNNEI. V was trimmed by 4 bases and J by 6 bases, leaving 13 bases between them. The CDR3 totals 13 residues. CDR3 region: CASSVLASREQYF. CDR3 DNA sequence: TGTGCCAGCAGTGTATTGGCGTCCCGCGAGCAGTACTTC.

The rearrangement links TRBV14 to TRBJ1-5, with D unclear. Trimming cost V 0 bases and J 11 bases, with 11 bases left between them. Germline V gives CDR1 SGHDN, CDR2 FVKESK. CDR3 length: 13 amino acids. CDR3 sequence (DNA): TGTGCCAGCAGCCAAGACACAGCTGGGGCCCAGCATTTT. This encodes CASSQDTAGAQHF.

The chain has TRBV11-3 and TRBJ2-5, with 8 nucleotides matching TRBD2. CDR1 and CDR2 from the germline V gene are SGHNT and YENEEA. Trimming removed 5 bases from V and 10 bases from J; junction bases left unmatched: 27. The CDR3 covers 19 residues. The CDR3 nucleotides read TGTGCCAGCAGCCCGCCCCCCAGCGGGAGCTCACCCTTGTGTACTGGCCAGTACTTC. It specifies CASSPPPSGSSPLCTGQYF.

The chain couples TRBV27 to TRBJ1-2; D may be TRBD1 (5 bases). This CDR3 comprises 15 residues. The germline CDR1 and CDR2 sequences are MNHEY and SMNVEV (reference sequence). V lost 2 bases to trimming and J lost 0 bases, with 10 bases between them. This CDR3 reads CASSLKAGSNYGYTF. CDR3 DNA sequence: TGTGCCAGCAGTTTAAAGGCAGGGTCTAACTATGGCTACACCTTC.

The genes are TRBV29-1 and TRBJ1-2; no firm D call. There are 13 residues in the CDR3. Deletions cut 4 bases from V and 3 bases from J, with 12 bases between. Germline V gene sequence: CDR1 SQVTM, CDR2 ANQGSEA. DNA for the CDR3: TGCAGCGTTGCGGCACTCGGGGACTATGGCTACACCTTC. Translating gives CSVAALGDYGYTF.